What follows describes a single T cell receptor beta chain. The antigen is unknown. The V and J ends lost 6 bases and 4 bases, in that order; junction bases with no gene match: 3. The CDR3 totals 13 residues. CDR1 is LNHDA, CDR2 SQIVND, per germline (reference sequence). These data originate in a study of T cell clonotyping in hematopoietic cell transplantation. Study-wide findings and caveats: CD4 and CD8 repertoire contributions could not be separated without sorting. After transplant, recipient diversity fell while pathologically expanded clonotypes grew through day 180. Higher Inverse Simpson Index values in graft donor and pretransplant recipient predicted broader posttransplant TCR diversity.

Only in-frame clones appear in the TCRdb table, and some are missing; sequencing was by immunoSEQ multiplex PCR. The table records roughly 9,000 clones, approximately 80% of them present only once. The chain employs TRBV19 and TRBJ1-1, with TRBD1 matching 9 bases. This specimen was PBMCs, taken at the time of graft-versus-host disease after allogeneic stem cell transplant. This TCR derives from a male patient between 60 and 69 years old who had an allogeneic stem cell transplant from an unrelated donor, so the T cells may come from the graft donor. Some clones in this sample may be carry-over from other donors' samples. The CDR3 DNA reads as TGTGCCAGTAGCCGGACAGGGGTCACTGAAGCTTTCTTT. Amino acids: CASSRTGVTEAFF.